This T cell receptor (beta chain) was observed in a study of CD8+ T cells in alopecia areata. Germline V gene sequence: CDR1 SGHRS, CDR2 YFSETQ. The CDR3 is 13 residues long. V gave up 4 bases and J gave up 3 bases; unmatched junction bases: 3. Findings and caveats of the study: Scalp clonality and expanded CD8+ clones among the top 100 fell significantly with tofacitinib.

This clone showed up just a few times. What it binds is unknown. This same CDR3 is encoded by further DNA sequences in the sample. Treatment given: oral pan-JAK inhibitor, 5-10 mg twice daily. The sequencing template was cDNA reverse transcribed from extracted RNA. The method was immunoSEQ multiplex PCR; TCRdb's version includes in-frame clones alone and lacks a portion of them. The table has 150,000 to 250,000 clones, roughly three fifths seen once. This chain links TRBV5-1 with TRBJ1-1, with 7 bases that match TRBD1. The sequencing used CD4+ T cells sorted from blood, collected at week 4, from a patient treated with tofacitinib. The clonotype was recovered from a human donor with alopecia areata. The CDR3 DNA follows: TGCGCCAGCAGCCTAGACAGGGACACTGAAGCTTTCTTT. Protein product: CASSLDRDTEAFF.